The present TCR beta chain was sequenced within a study of blood T cell repertoires in COVID-19. Overall study context: Spain, Italy and the United States supplied samples that represented acute and convalescent COVID-19. PBMCs, B-cell-depleted T cells, or T cells were the source of the cDNA or gDNA that made up the material.

The length of the CDR3 is 17 residues. From germline, CDR1 is SGHDT and CDR2 YYEEEE. After removal of 6 bases from V and 5 bases from J, the junction contained 11 bases not matched to a gene. Per the original methods: For nucleated cells, counts were estimated from reference gene primer amplification. Sequencing used immunoSEQ multiplex PCR; TCRdb keeps in-frame clones, though not all of them. V and J calls and clone size are those listed in that table; D and trimming were worked out from the DNA. This table has more than 130,000 clones, approximately 91% appearing once. The sample consisted of peripheral blood. This sequence was found in a man between 50 and 59 years old with active or convalescent COVID-19. V usage is TRBV5-6 and J usage is TRBJ2-2; the match to TRBD1 covers 12 bases. Written as DNA, the CDR3 is TGTGCCAGCAACAGCTTGGGACAGGGGGCAAGAACCGGGGAGCTGTTTTTT. This gives the protein CASNSLGQGARTGELFF.